The 29 T cell receptor beta chains in this list originate from one sample, sequenced in a study of T-cell memory formation after mild COVID-19. TCRdb reanalysed the 5' RACE reads using MiXCR and keeps one entry per CDR3 protein. Of 300,000 to 400,000 distinct CDR3 sequences listed, around 30% were seen once; the top ten hold approximately 15%. Sequenced material: PBMCs or a T cell subset sorted from them (not recorded which). The receptors derive from an adult woman who had mild COVID-19 (a few samples of this study predate the infection). Cell type and time point are not known.

As to this clonotype: The junction departs from germline at one end; a sequencing error may be responsible. This sequence joins TRBV3-1 and TRBJ2-2, with D tentatively TRBD1 (6 bases). Germline V gives CDR1 LGHDT, CDR2 YNNKEL (reference sequence). This CDR3 comprises 13 residues. The CDR3 bases are TGTGCCAGCAGCCAAGTGGGGGCCGGGGAGCTTTTTTTT. This encodes CASSQVGAGELFF.

The chain is built from TRBV30 and TRBJ2-3; a possible D gene is TRBD1 (6 bases). Trimming stripped 2 bases from V and 9 bases from J, with 9 bases between. The CDR3 contains 11 residues. Germline-derived CDR1 and CDR2 are GTSNPN and SVGIG (reference sequence). The CDR3 region has the DNA TGTGCCTGGAGTCAGGGGCCCACGCAGTATTTT. Translating it yields CAWSQGPTQYF.

The V call is TRBV5-1, the J call TRBJ2-1, with D unresolved. The length of the CDR3 is 11 residues. The germline gives CDR1 SGHRS, CDR2 YFSETQ. Deletions cut 4 bases from V and 9 bases from J, with 8 bases between. The CDR3 DNA sequence: TGCGCCAGCAGCCTAGAGCGTGAGCAGTTCTTC. Protein product: CASSLEREQFF.

On this clonotype itself: The missing conserved phenylalanine or tryptophan at the end of this CDR3 makes a read error likely. This sequence joins TRBV10-3 and TRBJ2-5; 9 bases are a match to TRBD2. Germline CDR1 reads ENHRY; CDR2 reads SYGVKD. J was trimmed by 5 bases and V by 2 bases; bases with no gene match: 9. The CDR3 covers 16 residues. CDR3 region: CAISEPVAGVPETQYL. In DNA, the CDR3 is TGTGCCATCAGTGAGCCTGTAGCGGGAGTTCCGGAGACCCAGTACTTG.

This clonotype came up a few times. This chain connects TRBV7-2 to TRBJ2-5; the match to TRBD2 covers 11 bases. V was clipped by 5 bases and J by 3 bases; unmatched bases: 2. The CDR3 runs to 14 residues. Germline values: CDR1 SGHTA, CDR2 FQGNSA. Written as DNA, the CDR3 is TGTGCCAGCAGCCGGGGACTAGCGGAAGAGACCCAGTACTTC. It yields the protein CASSRGLAEETQYF.

This clonotype was counted a few times. This sequence joins TRBV15 and TRBJ2-5; 9 bases line up with TRBD1. The germline V gene has CDR1 LNHNV and CDR2 YYDKDF (reference sequence). The CDR3 length is 15 residues. The V gene end was trimmed by 2 bases and the J gene end by 4 bases; junction bases not matched to a gene: 5. CDR3 residues: CATSRTTGGLETQYF. The CDR3 DNA follows: TGTGCCACCAGCAGAACTACAGGGGGCTTAGAGACCCAGTACTTC.

This clonotype was recorded at least ten times. This sequence joins TRBV29-1 and TRBJ2-3, with D perhaps matching TRBD1 (6 bases). The V end lost 4 bases, the J end lost 2 bases, and 10 bases lay between the germline ends. The germline V gene encodes CDR1 SQVTM and CDR2 ANQGSEA. CDR3 length: 13 amino acids. This CDR3 reads CSVAGANTDTQYF. CDR3 in DNA: TGCAGCGTTGCAGGGGCCAACACAGATACGCAGTATTTT.

The chain employs TRBV3-1 and TRBJ2-7; 7 nucleotides match TRBD1. Germline CDR1 and CDR2: LGHDT and YNNKEL (reference sequence). The CDR3 runs to 15 residues. V shed 4 bases and J 3 bases; nucleotides not matched to a gene: 9. The CDR3 region is CASSRNRDSFYEQYF. The CDR3 coding sequence is TGTGCCAGCAGCCGAAACCGGGACAGCTTCTACGAGCAGTACTTC.

A single count supports this clonotype. The gene calls are TRBV12-3 or TRBV12-4 and TRBJ1-2; 8 bases map to TRBD1. V was clipped by 5 bases and J by 3 bases; unmatched bases: 5. The CDR3 totals 14 residues. This CDR3 reads CASSRDRNYYGYTF. DNA for the CDR3: TGTGCCAGCAGTCGGGACAGGAACTACTATGGCTACACCTTC.

The J gene is TRBJ2-4, the V gene TRBV24-1, with 8 bases lining up with TRBD1. This CDR3 spans 15 amino acids. Germline V gene lookup returns CDR1 KGHDR and CDR2 SFDVKD. J was trimmed by 7 bases and V by 5 bases; bases with no gene match: 9. CDR3 coding DNA: TGTGCCACCAGTGCTGGGACAGGCTGGGGGAACATTCAGTACTTC. Translation: CATSAGTGWGNIQYF.

The chain combines TRBV19 with TRBJ2-7; unclear D gene. V lost 5 bases to trimming and J lost 0 bases, with 14 bases between them. CDR1 is LNHDA and CDR2 is SQIVND in the germline V gene (reference sequence). This CDR3 region has 15 residues. CDR3 nucleotides: TGTGCCAGTAGTCAGACGCCGCTGAGCTCCTACGAGCAGTACTTC. It codes for CASSQTPLSSYEQYF.

The J gene is TRBJ1-2, the V gene TRBV12-5, with D perhaps TRBD1 (6 bases). CDR1 and CDR2 (germline): LGHNT, FRNRAP. CDR3 size: 14 residues. Trimming pared 4 bases from V and 2 bases from J, leaving 11 bases between. The CDR3, as DNA: TGTGCTAGTGGTTCCCTGGGGGCGAACTATGGCTACACCTTC. Its translation is CASGSLGANYGYTF.

The chain carries TRBV4-2 and TRBJ1-6, with D maybe TRBD1 (6 bases). The CDR3 loop spans 14 amino acids. The germline V gene has CDR1 LGHNA and CDR2 YNFKEQ. V dropped 5 bases and J dropped 4 bases, with 9 bases sitting between them. The CDR3 DNA reads as TGTGCCAGCAGCGAAGGGGGTTATAATTCACCCCTCCACTTT. The encoded protein is CASSEGGYNSPLHF.

The DNA for the CDR3 is TGCAGTGCTAGCGGGACGGCAACCGATACGCAGTATTTT. It yields the protein CSASGTATDTQYF. The gene calls are TRBV20-1 and TRBJ2-3; either TRBD1 or TRBD2 may fit D (5 bases each). This CDR3 is built from 13 residues. Germline-derived CDR1 and CDR2 are DFQATT and SNEGSKA (reference sequence). The V and J ends lost 3 bases and 6 bases respectively, with 13 bases between them.

The chain links TRBV19 to TRBJ1-5, with D unresolved. The CDR3 runs 19 residues. V was pared by 7 bases and J by 1 base, with 26 bases between. Germline-derived CDR1 and CDR2 are LNHDA and SQIVND (reference sequence). The CDR3 nucleotides read TGTGCCAGTAATCGGGAGGGAACAAGCTATAGTTTGAGCAATCAGCCCCAGCATTTT. Its translation is CASNREGTSYSLSNQPQHF.

This clonotype has just a few counts. The rearrangement uses TRBV9 and TRBJ2-3; D is perhaps TRBD2 (6 bases). The germline CDR1 and CDR2 sequences are SGDLS and YYNGEE. CDR3 length equals 17 residues. Trimming pared 0 bases from V and 2 bases from J, leaving 16 bases between. CDR3 sequence (DNA): TGTGCCAGCAGCGTAGCTGGAGGGAGCGTCAACACAGATACGCAGTATTTT. Translating it yields CASSVAGGSVNTDTQYF.

The V gene is TRBV7-3, the J gene TRBJ2-3; a possible D gene is TRBD1 (5 bases). Trimming took off 0 bases at V and 5 bases at J, with 15 bases between the two ends. The CDR3 sequence is 16 residues long. Germline loops: CDR1 SGHTA, CDR2 FQGTGA. CDR3 nucleotides: TGTGCCAGCAGCTTAACACGCCGGACCCAGGGAGATACGCAGTATTTT. Amino acid sequence: CASSLTRRTQGDTQYF.

The genes are TRBV19 and TRBJ1-1, with D perhaps matching TRBD1 (5 bases). Germline V gene lookup returns CDR1 LNHDA and CDR2 SQIVND (reference sequence). The V end lost 5 bases, the J end lost 5 bases, and 21 bases lay between the germline ends. There are 16 residues in the CDR3. The DNA of the CDR3 is TGTGCCAGTAGTGTCCGGACAAGCATACGAAGGACTGAAGCTTTCTTT. Protein product: CASSVRTSIRRTEAFF.

J is TRBJ1-2 and V is TRBV20-1; D remains unclear. The germline V gene encodes CDR1 DFQATT and CDR2 SNEGSKA (reference sequence). The CDR3 consists of 13 residues. Trimming removed 3 bases at V and 5 bases at J, with 13 bases between. CDR3 DNA sequence: TGCAGTGCTAGGAGTCAGAGTGATTATGGCTACACCTTC. It yields the protein CSARSQSDYGYTF.

This clonotype was seen only a few times. The V gene is TRBV6-2 or TRBV6-3, the J gene TRBJ2-5; 8 bases match TRBD2. Per the germline V gene, CDR1 is MNHEY and CDR2 is SVGEGT. The CDR3 length is 13 residues. V shed 5 bases, J shed 5 bases, and the junction held 4 bases outside the gene matches. CDR3: CASSRAGVETQYF. The CDR3, as DNA: TGTGCCAGCAGTCGAGCGGGAGTGGAGACCCAGTACTTC.

The chain couples TRBV29-1 to TRBJ2-5; D uncertain. V lost 1 base and J 0 bases, leaving 6 bases between the germline ends. Germline CDR1 and CDR2: SQVTM and ANQGSEA. CDR3 length: 13 amino acids. The CDR3 here is CSVEGSHQETQYF. The CDR3, as DNA: TGCAGCGTTGAAGGGAGTCACCAAGAGACCCAGTACTTC. The entire variable domain, with the rest obtained from reference TRBV29-1 and TRBJ2-5, is as follows: SAVISQKPSRDICQRGTSLTIQCQVDSQVTMMFWYRQQPGQSLTLIATANQGSEATYESGFVIDKFPISRPNLTFSTLTVSNMSPEDSSIYLCSVEGSHQETQYFGPGTRLLVL.

This clonotype was counted a single time. This chain connects TRBV24-1 to TRBJ1-3, with unresolved D. Trimming removed 7 bases from V and 1 base from J, with 10 bases in between. Germline CDR1 is KGHDR and CDR2 is SFDVKD. This CDR3 is 14 amino acids long. The CDR3 DNA is TGTGCCACCAGAGCGGGTGAATCTGGAAACACCATATATTTT. This codes for CATRAGESGNTIYF.

This clonotype was seen only a few times. The gene calls are TRBV5-1 and TRBJ2-1; TRBD2 agrees at 14 bases. V was clipped by 8 bases and J by 14 bases; unmatched bases: 12. From germline, CDR1 is SGHRS and CDR2 YFSETQ. The CDR3 is 14 amino acids. As DNA, the CDR3 is TGCGCCAGTCGGACCGGGACTAGCGGGAGAAGTAAGTTCTTC. Protein product: CASRTGTSGRSKFF.

This clonotype showed up just a few times. V is TRBV7-6 and J is TRBJ2-1; 9 positions match TRBD2. The CDR3 covers 17 residues. Germline V gene sequence: CDR1 SGHVS, CDR2 FNYEAQ. J lost 7 bases, V lost 4 bases, and 14 bases had no gene match. The CDR3 loop is CASSSPRSSGSKNEQFF. The CDR3 region has the DNA TGTGCCAGCAGCTCACCCCGTAGTAGCGGGAGTAAGAATGAGCAGTTCTTC.

This chain links TRBV4-1 with TRBJ1-1; maybe TRBD1 (5 bases). In germline, CDR1 is MGHRA, CDR2 YSYEKL. The CDR3 length is 15 residues. V was cut by 0 bases and J by 4 bases, with 12 bases left in between. CDR3 region: CASSQDRRVSTEAFF. DNA of the CDR3: TGCGCCAGCAGCCAAGATCGCAGGGTCAGCACTGAAGCTTTCTTT.

This clonotype turned up a few times. V and J are TRBV29-1 and TRBJ2-7; D ambiguous. V lost 4 bases to trimming and J lost 0 bases, with 10 bases between them. The CDR3 spans 13 residues. Germline CDR1 SQVTM, CDR2 ANQGSEA. The CDR3 reads CSVAHTSSYEQYF. CDR3 sequence (DNA): TGCAGCGTTGCCCATACAAGCTCCTACGAGCAGTACTTC.

CDR3 in amino acids: CASSLGAGYQPQHF. Written as DNA, the CDR3 is TGTGCCAGCAGCTTAGGTGCAGGGTATCAGCCCCAGCATTTT. The rearrangement uses TRBV7-6 and TRBJ1-5, with a weak D call TRBD1 (5 bases). In germline, CDR1 is SGHVS, CDR2 FNYEAQ. V shed 1 base and J shed 5 bases, with 9 bases lying between them. There are 14 residues in the CDR3.

This clonotype was counted a few times. V is TRBV5-1 and J is TRBJ2-1; TRBD1 aligns across 9 bases. Unmatched junction bases numbered 4, after V lost 5 bases and J lost 7 bases. The germline gives CDR1 SGHRS, CDR2 YFSETQ. This CDR3 has 13 amino acids. CDR3 amino acids: CASSIGQGNEQFF. The CDR3 DNA is TGCGCCAGCAGTATCGGACAGGGGAATGAGCAGTTCTTC.

This clonotype has more than one count but fewer than ten. J is TRBJ2-4 and V is TRBV4-3; D remains unclear. The germline V gene has CDR1 LGHNA and CDR2 YSLEER. V was pared by 1 base and J by 8 bases, with 12 bases between. The CDR3 extends over 14 amino acids. The CDR3: CASSQAAWLDIQYF. The CDR3 coding sequence is TGCGCCAGCAGCCAAGCTGCCTGGCTCGACATTCAGTACTTC.